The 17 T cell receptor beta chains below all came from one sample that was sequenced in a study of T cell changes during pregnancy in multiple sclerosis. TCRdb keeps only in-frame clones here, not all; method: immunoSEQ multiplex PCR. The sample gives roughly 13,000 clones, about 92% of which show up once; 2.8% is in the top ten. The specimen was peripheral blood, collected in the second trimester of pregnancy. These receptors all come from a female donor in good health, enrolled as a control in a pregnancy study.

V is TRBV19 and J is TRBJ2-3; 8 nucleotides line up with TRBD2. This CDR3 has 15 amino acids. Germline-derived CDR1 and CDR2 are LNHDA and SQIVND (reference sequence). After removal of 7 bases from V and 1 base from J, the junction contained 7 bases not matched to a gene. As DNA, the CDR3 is TGTGCCAGTACCCAACTAGCGGATCGCACAGATACGCAGTATTTT. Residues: CASTQLADRTDTQYF.

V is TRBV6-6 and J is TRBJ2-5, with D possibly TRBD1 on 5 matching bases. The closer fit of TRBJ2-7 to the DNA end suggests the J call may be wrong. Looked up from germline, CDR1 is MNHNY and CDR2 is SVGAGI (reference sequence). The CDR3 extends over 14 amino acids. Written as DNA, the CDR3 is TGTGCCAGCAGTTACTCGGACAACTCCTACGAGCAGTACTTC. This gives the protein CASSYSDNSYEQYF.

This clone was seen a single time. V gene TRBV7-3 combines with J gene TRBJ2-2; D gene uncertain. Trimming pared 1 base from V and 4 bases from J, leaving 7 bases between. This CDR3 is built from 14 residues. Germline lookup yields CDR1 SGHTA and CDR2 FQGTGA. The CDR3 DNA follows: TGTGCCAGCAGCTTAAACTTCTTCACCGGGGAGCTGTTTTTT. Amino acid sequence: CASSLNFFTGELFF.

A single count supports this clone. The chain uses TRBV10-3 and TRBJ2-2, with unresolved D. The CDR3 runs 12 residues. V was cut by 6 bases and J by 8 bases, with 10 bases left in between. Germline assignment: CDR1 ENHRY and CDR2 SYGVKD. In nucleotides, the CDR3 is TGTGCCATCAGCGAGACGGGTGGGGAGCTGTTTTTT. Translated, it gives CAISETGGELFF.

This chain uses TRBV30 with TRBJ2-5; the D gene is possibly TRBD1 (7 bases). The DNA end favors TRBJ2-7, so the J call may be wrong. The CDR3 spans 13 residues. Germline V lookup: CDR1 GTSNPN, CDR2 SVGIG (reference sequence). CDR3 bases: TGTGCATGTGGCGGGACAGCCTCCTACGAGCAGTACTTC. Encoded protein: CACGGTASYEQYF.

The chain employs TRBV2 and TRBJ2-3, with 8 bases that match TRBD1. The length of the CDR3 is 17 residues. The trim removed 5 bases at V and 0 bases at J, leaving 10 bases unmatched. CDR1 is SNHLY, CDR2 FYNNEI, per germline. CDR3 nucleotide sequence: TGTGCCAGCAGTTCCCATCTACAGGGGGAAAGCACAGATACGCAGTATTTT. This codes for CASSSHLQGESTDTQYF. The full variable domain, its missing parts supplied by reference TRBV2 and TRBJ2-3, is EPEVTQTPSHQVTQMGQEVILRCVPISNHLYFYWYRQILGQKVEFLVSFYNNEISEKSEIFDDQFSVERPDGSNFTLKIRSTKLEDSAMYFCASSSHLQGESTDTQYFGPGTRLTVL.

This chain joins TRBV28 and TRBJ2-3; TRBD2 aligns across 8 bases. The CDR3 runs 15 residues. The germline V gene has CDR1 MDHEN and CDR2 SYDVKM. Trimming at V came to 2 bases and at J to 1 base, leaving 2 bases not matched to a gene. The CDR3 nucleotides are TGTGCCAGCAGTTTAAGAGCGGGGGGCACAGATACGCAGTATTTT. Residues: CASSLRAGGTDTQYF.

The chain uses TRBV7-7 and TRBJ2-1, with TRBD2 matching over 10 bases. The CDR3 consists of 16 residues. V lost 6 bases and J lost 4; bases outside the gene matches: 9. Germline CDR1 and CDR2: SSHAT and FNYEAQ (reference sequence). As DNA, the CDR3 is TGTGCCAGCAGTCTATCCGGGACTAGCGTTTACAATGAGCAGTTCTTC. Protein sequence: CASSLSGTSVYNEQFF.

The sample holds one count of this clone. This CDR3 reads CASSRGSAGGKLNEQFF. In nucleotides, the CDR3 is TGTGCCAGCAGTCGTGGAAGTGCGGGCGGGAAATTAAATGAGCAGTTCTTC. The chain has TRBV28 and TRBJ2-1; a weak D match, TRBD2 (6 bases). The CDR3 contains 17 residues. CDR1 and CDR2 (germline): MDHEN, SYDVKM. Between the trimmed V and J ends, which lost 5 bases and 7 bases, there was a span of 24 bases.

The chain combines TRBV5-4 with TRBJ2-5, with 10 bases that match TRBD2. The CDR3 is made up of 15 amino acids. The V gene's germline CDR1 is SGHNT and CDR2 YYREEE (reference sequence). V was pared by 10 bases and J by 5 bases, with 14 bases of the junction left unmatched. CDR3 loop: CAEADSGGAGETQYF. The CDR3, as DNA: TGTGCCGAAGCAGACAGCGGGGGGGCGGGGGAGACCCAGTACTTC.

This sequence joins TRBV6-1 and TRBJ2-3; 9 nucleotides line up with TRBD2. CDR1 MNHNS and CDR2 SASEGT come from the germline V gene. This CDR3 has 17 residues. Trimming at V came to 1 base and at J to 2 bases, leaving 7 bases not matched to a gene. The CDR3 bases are TGTGCCAGCAGTGAAGGGTTGGGCGGGAGGGCCACAGATACGCAGTATTTT. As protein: CASSEGLGGRATDTQYF.

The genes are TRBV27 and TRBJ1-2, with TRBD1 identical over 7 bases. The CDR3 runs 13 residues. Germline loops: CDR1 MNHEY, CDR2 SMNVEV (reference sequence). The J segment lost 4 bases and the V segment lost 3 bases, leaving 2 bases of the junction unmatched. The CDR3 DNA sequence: TGTGCCAGCAGTTTCCCAGGGGGCTATGGCTACACCTTC. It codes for CASSFPGGYGYTF.

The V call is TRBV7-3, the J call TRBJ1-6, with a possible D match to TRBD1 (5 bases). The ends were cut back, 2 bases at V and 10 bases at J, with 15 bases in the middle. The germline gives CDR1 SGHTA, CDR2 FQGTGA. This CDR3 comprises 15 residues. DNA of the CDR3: TGTGCCAGCAGCTTACATGGCAGGGCAAAATCACCCCTCCACTTT. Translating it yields CASSLHGRAKSPLHF.

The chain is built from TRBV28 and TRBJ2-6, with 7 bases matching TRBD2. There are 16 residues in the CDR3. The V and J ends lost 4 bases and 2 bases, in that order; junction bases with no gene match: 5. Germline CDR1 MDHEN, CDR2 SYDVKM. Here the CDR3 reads CASSSFGGTGANVLTF. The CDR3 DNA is TGTGCCAGCAGTTCCTTCGGGGGGACTGGGGCCAACGTCCTGACTTTC.

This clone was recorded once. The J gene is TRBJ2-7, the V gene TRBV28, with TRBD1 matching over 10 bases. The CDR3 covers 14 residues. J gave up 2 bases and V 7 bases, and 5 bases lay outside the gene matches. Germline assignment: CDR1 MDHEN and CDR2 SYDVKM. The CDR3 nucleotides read TGTGCCAGCACCACCGGACAGGGGGCCTACGAGCAGTACTTC. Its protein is CASTTGQGAYEQYF.

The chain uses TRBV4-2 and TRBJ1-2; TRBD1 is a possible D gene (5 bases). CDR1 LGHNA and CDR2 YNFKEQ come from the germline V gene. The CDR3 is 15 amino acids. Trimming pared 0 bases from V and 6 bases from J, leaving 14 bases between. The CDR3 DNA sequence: TGTGCCAGCAGCCAAGATGGCAGGGTGGGCGATGGCTACACCTTC. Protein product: CASSQDGRVGDGYTF.

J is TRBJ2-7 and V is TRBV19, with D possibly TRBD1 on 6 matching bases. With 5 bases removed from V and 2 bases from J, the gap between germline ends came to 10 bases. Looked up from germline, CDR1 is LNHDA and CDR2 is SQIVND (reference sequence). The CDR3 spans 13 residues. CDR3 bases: TGTGCCAGTAGTCAACAGGGTGCCTACGAGCAGTACTTC. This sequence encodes CASSQQGAYEQYF.